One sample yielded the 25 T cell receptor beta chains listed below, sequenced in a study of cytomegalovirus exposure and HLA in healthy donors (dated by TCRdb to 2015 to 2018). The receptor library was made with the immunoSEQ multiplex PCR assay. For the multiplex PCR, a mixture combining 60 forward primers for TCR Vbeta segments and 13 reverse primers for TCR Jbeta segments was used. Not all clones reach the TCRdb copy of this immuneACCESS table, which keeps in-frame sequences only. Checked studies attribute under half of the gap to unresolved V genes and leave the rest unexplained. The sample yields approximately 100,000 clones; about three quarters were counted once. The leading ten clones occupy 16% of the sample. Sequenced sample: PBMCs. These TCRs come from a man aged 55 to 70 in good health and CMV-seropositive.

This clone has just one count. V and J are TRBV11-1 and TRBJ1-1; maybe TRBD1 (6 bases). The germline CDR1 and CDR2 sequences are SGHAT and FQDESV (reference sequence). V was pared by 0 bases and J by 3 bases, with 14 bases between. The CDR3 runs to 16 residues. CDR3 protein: CASSLAWAGEDTEAFF. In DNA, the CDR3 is TGTGCCAGCAGCTTAGCATGGGCAGGGGAAGACACTGAAGCTTTCTTT.

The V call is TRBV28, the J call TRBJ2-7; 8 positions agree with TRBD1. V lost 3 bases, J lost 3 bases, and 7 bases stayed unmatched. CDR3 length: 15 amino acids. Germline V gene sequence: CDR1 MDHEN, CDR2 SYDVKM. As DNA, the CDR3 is TGTGCCAGCAGTTTCCTCGACAGGGGAGACTACGAGCAGTACTTC. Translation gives CASSFLDRGDYEQYF.

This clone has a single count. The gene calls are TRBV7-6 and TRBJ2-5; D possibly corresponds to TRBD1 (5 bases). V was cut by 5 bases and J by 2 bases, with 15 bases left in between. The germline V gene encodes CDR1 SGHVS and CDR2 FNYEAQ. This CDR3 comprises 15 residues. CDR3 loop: CASSQSGRVQETQYF. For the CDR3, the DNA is TGTGCCAGCAGCCAATCCGGCAGGGTGCAAGAGACCCAGTACTTC.

In nucleotides, the CDR3 is TGTGCCAGCAGCTTGGCTGGAGGCCGGGAGGGCTACACCTTC. It encodes CASSLAGGREGYTF. V usage is TRBV7-8 and J usage is TRBJ1-2; D unclear. The CDR3 runs 14 residues. V was cut by 3 bases and J by 8 bases, with 16 bases left in between. CDR1 is SGHVS, CDR2 FQNEAQ, per germline.

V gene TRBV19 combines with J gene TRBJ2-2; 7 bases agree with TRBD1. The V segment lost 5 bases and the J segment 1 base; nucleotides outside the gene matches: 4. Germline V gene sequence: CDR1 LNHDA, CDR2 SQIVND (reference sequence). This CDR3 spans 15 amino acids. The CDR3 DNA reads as TGTGCCAGTAGTCGTACAGGGGTGAACACCGGGGAGCTGTTTTTT. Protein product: CASSRTGVNTGELFF.

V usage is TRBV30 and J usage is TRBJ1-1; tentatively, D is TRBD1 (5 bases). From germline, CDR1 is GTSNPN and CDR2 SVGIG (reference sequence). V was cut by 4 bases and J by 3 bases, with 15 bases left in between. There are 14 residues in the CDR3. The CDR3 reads CAWTVGLRDTEAFF. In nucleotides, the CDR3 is TGTGCCTGGACCGTGGGACTTCGGGACACTGAAGCTTTCTTT.

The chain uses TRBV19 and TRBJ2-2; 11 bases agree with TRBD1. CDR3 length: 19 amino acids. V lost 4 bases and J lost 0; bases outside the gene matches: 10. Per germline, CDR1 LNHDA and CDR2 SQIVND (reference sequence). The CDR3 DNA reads TGTGCCAGTAGTAAAAGAGGGACAGGGGGATTATCGAACACCGGGGAGCTGTTTTTT. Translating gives CASSKRGTGGLSNTGELFF. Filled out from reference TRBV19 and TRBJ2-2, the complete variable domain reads DGGITQSPKYLFRKEGQNVTLSCEQNLNHDAMYWYRQDPGQGLRLIYYSQIVNDFQKGDIAEGYSVSREKKESFPLTVTSAQKNPTAFYLCASSKRGTGGLSNTGELFFGEGSRLTVL.

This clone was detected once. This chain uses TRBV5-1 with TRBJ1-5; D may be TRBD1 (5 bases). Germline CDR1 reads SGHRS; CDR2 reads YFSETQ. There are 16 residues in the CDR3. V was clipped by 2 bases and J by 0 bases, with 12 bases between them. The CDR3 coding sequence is TGCGCCAGCAGCTTATCGGGGGGTGATAGCAATCAGCCCCAGCATTTT. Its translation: CASSLSGGDSNQPQHF. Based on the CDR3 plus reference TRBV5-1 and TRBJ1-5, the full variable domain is KAGVTQTPRYLIKTRGQQVTLSCSPISGHRSVSWYQQTPGQGLQFLFEYFSETQRNKGNFPGRFSGRQFSNSRSEMNVSTLELGDSALYLCASSLSGGDSNQPQHFGDGTRLSIL.

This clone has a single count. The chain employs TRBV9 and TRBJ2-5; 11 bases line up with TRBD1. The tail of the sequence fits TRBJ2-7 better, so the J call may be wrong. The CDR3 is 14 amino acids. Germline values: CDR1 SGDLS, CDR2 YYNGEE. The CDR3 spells CASSLGTGGYEQYF. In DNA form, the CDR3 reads TGTGCCAGCAGCCTCGGGACAGGGGGGTACGAGCAGTACTTC.

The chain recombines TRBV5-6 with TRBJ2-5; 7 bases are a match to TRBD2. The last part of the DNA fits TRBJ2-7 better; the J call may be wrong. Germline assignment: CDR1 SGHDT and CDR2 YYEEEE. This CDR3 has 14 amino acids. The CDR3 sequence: CASSLGLVGGEQYF. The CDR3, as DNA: TGTGCCAGCAGCTTAGGACTAGTCGGGGGCGAGCAGTACTTC.

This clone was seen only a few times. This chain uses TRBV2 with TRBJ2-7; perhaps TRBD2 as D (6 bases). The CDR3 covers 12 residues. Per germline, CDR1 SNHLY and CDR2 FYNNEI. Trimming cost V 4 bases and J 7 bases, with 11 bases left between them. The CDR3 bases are TGTGCCAGCAGTGGGGAGGTCGGGGAGCAGTACTTC. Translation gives CASSGEVGEQYF.

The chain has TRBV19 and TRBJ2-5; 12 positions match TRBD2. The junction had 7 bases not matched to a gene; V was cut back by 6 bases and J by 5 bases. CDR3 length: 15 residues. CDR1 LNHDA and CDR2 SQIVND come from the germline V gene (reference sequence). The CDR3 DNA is TGTGCCAGTAGACGGACTAGCGGGGAAAGGGAGACCCAGTACTTC. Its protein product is CASRRTSGERETQYF. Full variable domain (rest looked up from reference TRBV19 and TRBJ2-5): DGGITQSPKYLFRKEGQNVTLSCEQNLNHDAMYWYRQDPGQGLRLIYYSQIVNDFQKGDIAEGYSVSREKKESFPLTVTSAQKNPTAFYLCASRRTSGERETQYFGPGTRLLVL.

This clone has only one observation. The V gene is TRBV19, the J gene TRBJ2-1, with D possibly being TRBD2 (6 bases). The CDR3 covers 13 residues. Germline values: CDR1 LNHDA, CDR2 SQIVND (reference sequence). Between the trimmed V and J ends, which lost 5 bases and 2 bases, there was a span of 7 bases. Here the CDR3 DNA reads TGTGCCAGTAGTTGGGGGGCCTACAATGAGCAGTTCTTC. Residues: CASSWGAYNEQFF.

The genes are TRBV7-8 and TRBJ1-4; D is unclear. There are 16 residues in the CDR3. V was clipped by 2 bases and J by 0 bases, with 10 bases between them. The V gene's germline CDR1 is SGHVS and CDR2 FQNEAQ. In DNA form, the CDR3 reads TGTGCCAGCAGCTTAATGGAGCCTGCAACTAATGAAAAACTGTTTTTT. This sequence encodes CASSLMEPATNEKLFF.

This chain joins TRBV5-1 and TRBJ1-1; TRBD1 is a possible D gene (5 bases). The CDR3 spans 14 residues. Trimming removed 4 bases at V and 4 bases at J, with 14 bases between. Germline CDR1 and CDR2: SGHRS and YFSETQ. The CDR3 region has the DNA TGCGCCAGCAGCCCCAGCCGGGGGGGCACTGAAGCTTTCTTT. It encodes CASSPSRGGTEAFF.

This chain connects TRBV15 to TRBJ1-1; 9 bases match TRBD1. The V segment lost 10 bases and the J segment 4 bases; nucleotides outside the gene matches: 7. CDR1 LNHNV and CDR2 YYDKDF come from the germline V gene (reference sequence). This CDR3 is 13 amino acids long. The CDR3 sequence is CAIGRDRVTEAFF. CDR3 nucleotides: TGTGCCATAGGCCGGGACAGGGTCACTGAAGCTTTCTTT.

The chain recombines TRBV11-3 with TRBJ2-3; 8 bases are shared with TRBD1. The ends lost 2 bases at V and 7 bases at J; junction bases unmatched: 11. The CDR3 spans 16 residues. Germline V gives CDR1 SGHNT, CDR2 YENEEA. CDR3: CASSLRSQGAGYTQYF. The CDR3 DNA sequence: TGTGCCAGCAGCTTAAGGTCTCAGGGGGCAGGTTATACGCAGTATTTT. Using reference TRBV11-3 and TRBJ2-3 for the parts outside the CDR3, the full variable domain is EAGVVQSPRYKIIEKKQPVAFWCNPISGHNTLYWYLQNLGQGPELLIRYENEEAVDDSQLPKDRFSAERLKGVDSTLKIQPAELGDSAVYLCASSLRSQGAGYTQYFGPGTRLTVL.

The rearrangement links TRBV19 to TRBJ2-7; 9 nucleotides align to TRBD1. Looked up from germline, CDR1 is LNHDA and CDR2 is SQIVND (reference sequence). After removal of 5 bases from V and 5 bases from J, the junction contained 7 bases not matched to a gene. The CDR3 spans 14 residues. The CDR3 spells CASSSGTGWDEQYF. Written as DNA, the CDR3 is TGTGCCAGTAGTTCCGGGACAGGGTGGGACGAGCAGTACTTC.

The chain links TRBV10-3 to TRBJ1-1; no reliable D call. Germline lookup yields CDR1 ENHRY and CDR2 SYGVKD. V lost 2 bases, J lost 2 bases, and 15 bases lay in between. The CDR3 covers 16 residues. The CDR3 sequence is CAISEIRRVSNTEAFF. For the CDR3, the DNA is TGTGCCATCAGTGAGATCCGTAGAGTTTCAAACACTGAAGCTTTCTTT.

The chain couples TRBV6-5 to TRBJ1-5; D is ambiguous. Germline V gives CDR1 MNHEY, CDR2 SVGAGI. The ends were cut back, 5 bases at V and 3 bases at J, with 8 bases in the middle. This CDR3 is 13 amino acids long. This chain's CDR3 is CASSGQFNQPQHF. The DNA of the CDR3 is TGTGCCAGCAGTGGGCAGTTCAATCAGCCCCAGCATTTT.

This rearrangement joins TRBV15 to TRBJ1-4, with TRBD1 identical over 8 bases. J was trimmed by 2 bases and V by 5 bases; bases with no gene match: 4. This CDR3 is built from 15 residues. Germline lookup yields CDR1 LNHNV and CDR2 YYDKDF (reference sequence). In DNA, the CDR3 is TGTGCCACCAGCCCCCGGACAGGGACTAATGAAAAACTGTTTTTT. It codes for CATSPRTGTNEKLFF.

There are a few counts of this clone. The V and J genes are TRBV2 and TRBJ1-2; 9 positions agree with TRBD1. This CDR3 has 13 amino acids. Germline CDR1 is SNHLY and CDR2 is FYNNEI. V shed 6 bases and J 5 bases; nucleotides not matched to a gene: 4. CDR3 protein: CASRPGQGYGYTF. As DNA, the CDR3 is TGTGCCAGCAGACCGGGACAGGGTTATGGCTACACCTTC.

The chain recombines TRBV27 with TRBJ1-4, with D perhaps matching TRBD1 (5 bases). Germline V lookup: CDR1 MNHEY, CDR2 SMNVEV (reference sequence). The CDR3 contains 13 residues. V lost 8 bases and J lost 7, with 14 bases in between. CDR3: CASLPGFPEKLFF. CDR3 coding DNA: TGTGCCAGCTTGCCAGGGTTTCCTGAAAAACTGTTTTTT.

Here the CDR3 reads CASSFGTVVSYEQYF. The CDR3, as DNA: TGTGCCAGCAGCTTCGGGACAGTGGTTTCCTACGAGCAGTACTTC. V and J are TRBV7-9 and TRBJ2-7, with TRBD1 matching 7 bases. Germline V gives CDR1 SEHNR, CDR2 FQNEAQ (reference sequence). V was pared by 3 bases and J by 1 base, with 6 bases of the junction left unmatched. This CDR3 is 15 amino acids long. The full variable domain, with the rest looked up from reference TRBV7-9 and TRBJ2-7, is DTGVSQNPRHKITKRGQNVTFRCDPISEHNRLYWYRQTLGQGPEFLTYFQNEAQLEKSRLLSDRFSAERPKGSFSTLEIQRTEQGDSAMYLCASSFGTVVSYEQYFGPGTRLTVT.

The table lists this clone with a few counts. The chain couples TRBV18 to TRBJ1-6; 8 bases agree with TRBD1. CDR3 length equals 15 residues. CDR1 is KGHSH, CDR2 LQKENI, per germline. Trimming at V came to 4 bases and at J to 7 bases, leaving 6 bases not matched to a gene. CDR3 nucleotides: TGTGCCAGCTCACTACTCCAGGGGGCAAATTCACCCCTCCACTTT. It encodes CASSLLQGANSPLHF.